This record covers a single TCR beta chain. Its antigen is undetermined. The CDR3 runs to 14 residues. CDR1 and CDR2 from the germline V gene are SGHTA and FQGTGA. V lost 4 bases to trimming and J lost 10 bases, with 14 bases between them. The data were taken from a study of T cell responses to AZD1222 COVID-19 vaccine. Findings and caveats of the study: Spike-specific TCR breadth and depth both grew after two AZD1222 doses.

Profiling relied on immunoSEQ multiplex PCR, and the TCRdb table lists in-frame clones only, not all of them. The sample carries more than 95,000 clones, around 88% recorded once. The source was peripheral blood, collected on day 0 of AZD1222 vaccination. The sequence was obtained from an adult in good health. The chain joins TRBV7-3 to TRBJ1-6; maybe TRBD1 (5 bases). This CDR3 reads CASSWAGAGSPLHF. In nucleotides, the CDR3 is TGTGCCAGCAGCTGGGCCGGGGCGGGATCACCCCTCCACTTT.